The 13 T cell receptor beta chains below were found in one sample sequenced in a study of blood T cell repertoires in COVID-19. Sequencing used immunoSEQ multiplex PCR; TCRdb keeps in-frame clones, though not all of them. The data contain 200,000 to 300,000 clones, nearly 95% of them singletons. Sequencing was done on a sample of peripheral blood. The receptors were sampled from a man aged 25-45 years with COVID-19, enrolled during active disease.

The chain carries TRBV10-2 and TRBJ2-7; TRBD1 might be the D (5 bases). CDR1 is WSHSY, CDR2 SAAADI, per germline. The CDR3 extends over 14 amino acids. V lost 4 bases, J lost 5 bases, and 15 bases lay in between. CDR3 in DNA: TGCGCCAGCAGTGTAGGGCAGGGTTCCCACGAGCAGTACTTC. Translation: CASSVGQGSHEQYF.

The chain couples TRBV11-2 to TRBJ2-6, with unresolved D. This CDR3 comprises 15 residues. In germline, CDR1 is SGHAT, CDR2 FQNNGV. Between the trimmed V and J ends, which lost 0 bases and 4 bases, there was a span of 7 bases. CDR3 loop: CASSLDSSGANVLTF. The CDR3 DNA follows: TGTGCCAGCAGCTTAGACAGTTCAGGGGCCAACGTCCTGACTTTC.

The V gene is TRBV15, the J gene TRBJ1-1; 12 bases fit TRBD1. Germline loops: CDR1 LNHNV, CDR2 YYDKDF (reference sequence). This CDR3 has 14 residues. The V segment lost 6 bases and the J segment 6 bases; nucleotides outside the gene matches: 5. This CDR3 is CATRPGQGAAEAFF. The DNA for the CDR3 is TGTGCCACCAGACCGGGACAGGGGGCTGCTGAAGCTTTCTTT.

This clone was counted a few times. V usage is TRBV6-6 and J usage is TRBJ2-6; D perhaps matches TRBD2 (5 bases). Trimming took 6 bases from V and 6 from J, leaving 12 bases between them. The CDR3 is 14 amino acids. Germline V gene sequence: CDR1 MNHNY, CDR2 SVGAGI (reference sequence). The CDR3 is CASSLSGEANVLTF. CDR3 in DNA: TGTGCCAGCAGCCTTTCCGGGGAGGCCAACGTCCTGACTTTC.

The chain combines TRBV7-7 with TRBJ1-1; D gene unclear. The V and J ends lost 1 base and 1 base respectively, with 4 bases between them. Germline CDR1 and CDR2: SSHAT and FNYEAQ (reference sequence). There are 13 residues in the CDR3. The CDR3 bases are TGTGCCAGCAGCTTAGACAGGAACACTGAAGCTTTCTTT. This encodes CASSLDRNTEAFF.

Here the CDR3 reads CASSYVGPGEKLFF. The CDR3 coding sequence is TGTGCCAGCAGTTACGTGGGGCCGGGTGAAAAACTGTTTTTT. The rearrangement links TRBV6-5 to TRBJ1-4, with D possibly matching TRBD1 (5 bases). CDR1 and CDR2 (germline): MNHEY, SVGAGI. This CDR3 comprises 14 residues. V lost 2 bases, J lost 7 bases, and 11 bases lay in between.

In its sample, this clone was seen once. The chain couples TRBV27 to TRBJ2-1; TRBD2 might be the D (5 bases). The CDR3 is made up of 13 amino acids. Germline CDR1 reads MNHEY; CDR2 reads SMNVEV (reference sequence). V was shortened by 3 bases and J by 7 bases, with 10 bases between the two germline ends. The DNA of the CDR3 is TGTGCCAGCAGTTTCGGGGTGGGGAATGAGCAGTTCTTC. This encodes CASSFGVGNEQFF.

The chain uses TRBV4-2 and TRBJ2-3; 13 nucleotides line up with TRBD2. Germline trimming cut 1 base from V and 13 bases from J; bases unmatched to any gene: 8. This CDR3 comprises 15 residues. Germline V CDR1 and CDR2: LGHNA, YNFKEQ. CDR3 in amino acids: CASSQAGLAGDPEYF. CDR3 nucleotides: TGTGCCAGCAGCCAAGCTGGACTAGCGGGGGACCCGGAGTATTTT.

This rearrangement joins TRBV4-2 to TRBJ1-2, with TRBD1 matching over 8 bases. There are 14 residues in the CDR3. Germline-derived CDR1 and CDR2 are LGHNA and YNFKEQ. Trimming at V came to 4 bases and at J to 2 bases, leaving 3 bases not matched to a gene. CDR3 nucleotide sequence: TGTGCCAGCAGCCCGGGACAGGTAAACTATGGCTACACCTTC. It translates to CASSPGQVNYGYTF.

This chain uses TRBV9 with TRBJ2-7, with D unresolved. V lost 0 bases and J 2 bases, leaving 15 bases between the germline ends. CDR3 length equals 16 residues. The germline CDR1 and CDR2 sequences are SGDLS and YYNGEE. In DNA, the CDR3 is TGTGCCAGCAGCGTAGTTCAGATCCAAAATCCCTACGAGCAGTACTTC. It is translated as CASSVVQIQNPYEQYF.

The rearrangement links TRBV18 to TRBJ1-3, with D perhaps TRBD1 (5 bases). The V gene lost 3 bases and the J gene lost 4 bases, with 19 bases spanning the gap. Per germline, CDR1 KGHSH and CDR2 LQKENI. This CDR3 has 17 residues. DNA of the CDR3: TGTGCCAGCTCACCGAATTTGGTCAGGCAGGGAGGAAACACCATATATTTT. Protein sequence: CASSPNLVRQGGNTIYF.

This clone was detected once. The chain combines TRBV2 with TRBJ1-2; the D gene is possibly TRBD1 (5 bases). The V gene lost 3 bases and the J gene lost 4 bases, with 9 bases spanning the gap. The CDR3 consists of 13 residues. Germline V gene data show CDR1 as SNHLY and CDR2 as FYNNEI. The CDR3 protein is CASSEGRVYGYTF. DNA for the CDR3: TGTGCCAGCAGTGAGGGCAGGGTCTATGGCTACACCTTC.

The chain uses TRBV15 and TRBJ2-1, with D perhaps TRBD1 (7 bases). The CDR3 has 15 amino acids. Trimming removed 1 base from V and 7 bases from J, with 14 bases in between. CDR1 and CDR2 from the germline V gene are LNHNV and YYDKDF (reference sequence). CDR3 DNA: TGTGCCACCAGCAGAGTCGGCGGGACAGATAATGAGCAGTTCTTC. Amino acids: CATSRVGGTDNEQFF.